Listed here is a single T cell receptor beta chain. The CDR3 length is 17 residues. V lost 2 bases, J lost 6 bases, and 8 bases stayed unmatched. Germline CDR1 reads MDHEN; CDR2 reads SYDVKM. These data originate in a study of blood T cell repertoires in COVID-19. Original methodology: Amplification from reference gene primers served as the basis for estimated nucleated cell counts. Some clones are missing from TCRdb's copy, which holds only in-frame ones; the method was immunoSEQ multiplex PCR. V and J calls and clone size are given by that table; D and trimming were obtained from the DNA. The sample carries under 350,000 clones, around nine tenths recorded once.

This clonotype was obtained from a middle-aged man with acute or convalescent COVID-19. The sequenced sample was peripheral blood. This chain uses TRBV28 with TRBJ1-6; 9 bases fit TRBD1. The CDR3 reads CASSLRSTGGSNSPLHF. The CDR3 DNA is TGTGCCAGCAGTTTACGATCGACAGGGGGAAGTAATTCACCCCTCCACTTT.